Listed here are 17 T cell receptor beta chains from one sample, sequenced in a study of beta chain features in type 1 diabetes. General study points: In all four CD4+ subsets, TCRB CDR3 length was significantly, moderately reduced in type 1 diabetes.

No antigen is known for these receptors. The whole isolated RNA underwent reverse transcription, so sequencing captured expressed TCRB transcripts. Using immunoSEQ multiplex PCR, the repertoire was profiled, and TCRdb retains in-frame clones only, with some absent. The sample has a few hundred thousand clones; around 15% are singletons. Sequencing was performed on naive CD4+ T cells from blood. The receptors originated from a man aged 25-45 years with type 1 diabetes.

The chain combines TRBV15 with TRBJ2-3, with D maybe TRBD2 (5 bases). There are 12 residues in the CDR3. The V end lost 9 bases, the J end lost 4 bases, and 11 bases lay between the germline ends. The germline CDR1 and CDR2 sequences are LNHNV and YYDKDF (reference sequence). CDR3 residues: CATRRGADTQYF. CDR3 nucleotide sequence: TGTGCCACGCGACGGGGAGCAGATACGCAGTATTTT.

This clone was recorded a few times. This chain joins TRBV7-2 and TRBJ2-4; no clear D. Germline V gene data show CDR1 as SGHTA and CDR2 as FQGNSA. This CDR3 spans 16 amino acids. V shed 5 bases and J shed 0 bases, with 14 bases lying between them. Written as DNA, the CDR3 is TGTGCCAGCAGCCCTCAGTCGTCTCTAGCCAAAAACATTCAGTACTTC. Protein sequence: CASSPQSSLAKNIQYF. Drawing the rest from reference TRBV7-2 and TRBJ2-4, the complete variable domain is GAGVSQSPSNKVTEKGKDVELRCDPISGHTALYWYRQSLGQGLEFLIYFQGNSAPDKSGLPSDRFSAERTGGSVSTLTIQRTQQEDSAVYLCASSPQSSLAKNIQYFGAGTRLSVL.

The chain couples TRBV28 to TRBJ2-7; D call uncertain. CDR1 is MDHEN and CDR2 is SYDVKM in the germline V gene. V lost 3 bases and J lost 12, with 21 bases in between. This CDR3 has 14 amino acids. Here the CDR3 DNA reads TGTGCCAGCAGTTTGCTGGTAGGCCCTCGGAGCCCGTACTTC. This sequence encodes CASSLLVGPRSPYF.

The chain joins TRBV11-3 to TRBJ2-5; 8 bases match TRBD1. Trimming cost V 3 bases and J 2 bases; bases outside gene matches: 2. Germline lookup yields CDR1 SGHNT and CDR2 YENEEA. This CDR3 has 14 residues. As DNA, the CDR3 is TGTGCCAGCAGCTTTGGACAGGGACAAGAGACCCAGTACTTC. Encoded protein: CASSFGQGQETQYF.

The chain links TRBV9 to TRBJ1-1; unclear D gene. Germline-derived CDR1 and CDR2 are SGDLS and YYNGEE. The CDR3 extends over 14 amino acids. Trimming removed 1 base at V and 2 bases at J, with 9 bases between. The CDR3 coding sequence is TGTGCCAGCAGCGTAACGCAGGCTAACACTGAAGCTTTCTTT. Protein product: CASSVTQANTEAFF.

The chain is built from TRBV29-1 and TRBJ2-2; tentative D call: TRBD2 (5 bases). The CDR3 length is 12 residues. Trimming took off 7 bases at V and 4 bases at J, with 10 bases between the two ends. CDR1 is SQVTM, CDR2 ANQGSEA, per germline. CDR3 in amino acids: CSGRDPTGELFF. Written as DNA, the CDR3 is TGCAGCGGTCGGGATCCCACCGGGGAGCTGTTTTTT.

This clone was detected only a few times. DNA of the CDR3: TGTGCCAGCAGTGACGCGGGAGGTTCACAAGAGACCCAGTACTTC. Translation: CASSDAGGSQETQYF. The gene calls are TRBV25-1 and TRBJ2-5; TRBD2 matches at 8 bases. After removal of 3 bases from V and 2 bases from J, the junction contained 5 bases not matched to a gene. Germline V gene sequence: CDR1 MGHDK, CDR2 SYGVNS. There are 15 residues in the CDR3.

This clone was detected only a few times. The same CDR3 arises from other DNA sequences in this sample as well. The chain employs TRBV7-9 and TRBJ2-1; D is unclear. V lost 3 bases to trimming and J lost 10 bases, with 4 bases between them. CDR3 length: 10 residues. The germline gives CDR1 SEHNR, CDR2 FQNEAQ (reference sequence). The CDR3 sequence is CASSFNEQFF. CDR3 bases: TGTGCCAGCAGCTTTAACGAGCAGTTCTTC.

This CDR3 is CAISESKGAGYTF. The CDR3 DNA is TGTGCCATCAGTGAGTCAAAGGGCGCTGGCTACACCTTC. V and J are TRBV10-3 and TRBJ1-2; D not resolved. The CDR3 is 13 residues long. V was clipped by 0 bases and J by 7 bases, with 9 bases between them. Germline V gene data show CDR1 as ENHRY and CDR2 as SYGVKD.

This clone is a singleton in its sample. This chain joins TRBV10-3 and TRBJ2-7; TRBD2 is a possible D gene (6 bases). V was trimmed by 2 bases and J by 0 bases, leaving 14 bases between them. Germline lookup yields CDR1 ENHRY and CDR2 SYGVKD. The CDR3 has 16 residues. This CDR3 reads CAISEPLRENSYEQYF. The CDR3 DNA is TGTGCCATCAGTGAGCCCCTTCGGGAGAACTCCTACGAGCAGTACTTC.

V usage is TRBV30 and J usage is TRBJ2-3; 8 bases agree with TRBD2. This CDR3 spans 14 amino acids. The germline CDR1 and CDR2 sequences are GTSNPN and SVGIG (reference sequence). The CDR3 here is CACPLSGATDTQYF. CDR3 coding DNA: TGTGCTTGTCCTCTTAGCGGGGCCACAGATACGCAGTATTTT.

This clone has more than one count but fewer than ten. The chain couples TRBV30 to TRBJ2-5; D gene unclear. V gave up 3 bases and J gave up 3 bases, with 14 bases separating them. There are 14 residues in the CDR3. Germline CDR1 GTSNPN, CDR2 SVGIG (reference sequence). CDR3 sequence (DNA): TGTGCCTGGAGACTCGCTCAATCTAAAGAGACCCAGTACTTC. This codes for CAWRLAQSKETQYF.

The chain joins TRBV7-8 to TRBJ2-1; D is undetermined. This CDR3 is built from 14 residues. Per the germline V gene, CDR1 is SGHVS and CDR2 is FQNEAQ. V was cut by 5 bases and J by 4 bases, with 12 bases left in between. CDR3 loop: CASSTSRAYNEQFF. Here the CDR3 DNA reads TGTGCCAGCAGCACCTCCCGGGCGTACAATGAGCAGTTCTTC. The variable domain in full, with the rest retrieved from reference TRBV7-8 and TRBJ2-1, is GAGVSQSPRYKVAKRGQDVALRCDPISGHVSLFWYQQALGQGPEFLTYFQNEAQLDKSGLPSDRFFAERPEGSVSTLKIQRTQQEDSAVYLCASSTSRAYNEQFFGPGTRLTVL.

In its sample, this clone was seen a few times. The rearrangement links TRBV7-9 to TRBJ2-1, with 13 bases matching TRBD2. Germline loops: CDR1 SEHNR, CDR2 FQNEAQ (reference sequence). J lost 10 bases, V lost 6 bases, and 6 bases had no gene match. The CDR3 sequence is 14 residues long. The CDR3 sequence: CASRRLAGGPEQFF. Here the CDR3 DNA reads TGTGCCAGCAGACGACTAGCGGGAGGACCCGAGCAGTTCTTC.

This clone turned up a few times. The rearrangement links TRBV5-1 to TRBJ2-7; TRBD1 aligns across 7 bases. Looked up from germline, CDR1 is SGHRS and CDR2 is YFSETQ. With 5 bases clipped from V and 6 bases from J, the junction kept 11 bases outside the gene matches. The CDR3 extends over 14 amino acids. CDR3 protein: CASRRDRDGVEQYF. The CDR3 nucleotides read TGCGCCAGCAGAAGAGACAGGGATGGGGTCGAGCAGTACTTC.

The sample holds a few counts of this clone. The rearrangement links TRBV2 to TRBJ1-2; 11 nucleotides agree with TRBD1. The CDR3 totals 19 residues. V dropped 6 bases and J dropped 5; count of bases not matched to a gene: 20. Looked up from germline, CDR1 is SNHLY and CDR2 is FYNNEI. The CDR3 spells CASSARDRGILTLPYGYTF. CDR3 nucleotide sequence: TGTGCCAGCAGCGCGCGGGACAGGGGGATTTTAACGTTGCCATATGGCTACACCTTC.

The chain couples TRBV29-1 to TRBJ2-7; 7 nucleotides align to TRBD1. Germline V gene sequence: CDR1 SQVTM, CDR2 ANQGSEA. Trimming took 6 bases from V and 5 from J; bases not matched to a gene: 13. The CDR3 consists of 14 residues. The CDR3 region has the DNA TGCAGCGTAAGGACCCAGGGGGTTACCGACGAGCAGTACTTC. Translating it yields CSVRTQGVTDEQYF.